This TCR beta chain is from a study of blood T cell repertoires in COVID-19. The CDR3 spans 13 residues. In germline, CDR1 is MNHEY, CDR2 SMNVEV (reference sequence). Unmatched junction bases numbered 3, after V lost 1 base and J lost 6 bases. Per the authors' pipeline: Estimation of nucleated cell counts relied on the amplification of reference gene primers. Libraries were prepared by immunoSEQ multiplex PCR; TCRdb keeps only in-frame clonotypes and omits some of them. That table is the source of V, J and clone size, and D and trimming were worked out from the DNA. The data contain over 85,000 clones, 85% of them singletons. This clone has a single count.

The chain carries TRBV27 and TRBJ2-7, with 7 bases aligning to TRBD1. Sequencing used peripheral blood. This TCR was recovered from a man of 80 years or more with acute or convalescent COVID-19. CDR3 nucleotide sequence: TGTGCCAGCAGTTTATTCAGGGGGAGCGAGCAGTACTTC. Translation gives CASSLFRGSEQYF.